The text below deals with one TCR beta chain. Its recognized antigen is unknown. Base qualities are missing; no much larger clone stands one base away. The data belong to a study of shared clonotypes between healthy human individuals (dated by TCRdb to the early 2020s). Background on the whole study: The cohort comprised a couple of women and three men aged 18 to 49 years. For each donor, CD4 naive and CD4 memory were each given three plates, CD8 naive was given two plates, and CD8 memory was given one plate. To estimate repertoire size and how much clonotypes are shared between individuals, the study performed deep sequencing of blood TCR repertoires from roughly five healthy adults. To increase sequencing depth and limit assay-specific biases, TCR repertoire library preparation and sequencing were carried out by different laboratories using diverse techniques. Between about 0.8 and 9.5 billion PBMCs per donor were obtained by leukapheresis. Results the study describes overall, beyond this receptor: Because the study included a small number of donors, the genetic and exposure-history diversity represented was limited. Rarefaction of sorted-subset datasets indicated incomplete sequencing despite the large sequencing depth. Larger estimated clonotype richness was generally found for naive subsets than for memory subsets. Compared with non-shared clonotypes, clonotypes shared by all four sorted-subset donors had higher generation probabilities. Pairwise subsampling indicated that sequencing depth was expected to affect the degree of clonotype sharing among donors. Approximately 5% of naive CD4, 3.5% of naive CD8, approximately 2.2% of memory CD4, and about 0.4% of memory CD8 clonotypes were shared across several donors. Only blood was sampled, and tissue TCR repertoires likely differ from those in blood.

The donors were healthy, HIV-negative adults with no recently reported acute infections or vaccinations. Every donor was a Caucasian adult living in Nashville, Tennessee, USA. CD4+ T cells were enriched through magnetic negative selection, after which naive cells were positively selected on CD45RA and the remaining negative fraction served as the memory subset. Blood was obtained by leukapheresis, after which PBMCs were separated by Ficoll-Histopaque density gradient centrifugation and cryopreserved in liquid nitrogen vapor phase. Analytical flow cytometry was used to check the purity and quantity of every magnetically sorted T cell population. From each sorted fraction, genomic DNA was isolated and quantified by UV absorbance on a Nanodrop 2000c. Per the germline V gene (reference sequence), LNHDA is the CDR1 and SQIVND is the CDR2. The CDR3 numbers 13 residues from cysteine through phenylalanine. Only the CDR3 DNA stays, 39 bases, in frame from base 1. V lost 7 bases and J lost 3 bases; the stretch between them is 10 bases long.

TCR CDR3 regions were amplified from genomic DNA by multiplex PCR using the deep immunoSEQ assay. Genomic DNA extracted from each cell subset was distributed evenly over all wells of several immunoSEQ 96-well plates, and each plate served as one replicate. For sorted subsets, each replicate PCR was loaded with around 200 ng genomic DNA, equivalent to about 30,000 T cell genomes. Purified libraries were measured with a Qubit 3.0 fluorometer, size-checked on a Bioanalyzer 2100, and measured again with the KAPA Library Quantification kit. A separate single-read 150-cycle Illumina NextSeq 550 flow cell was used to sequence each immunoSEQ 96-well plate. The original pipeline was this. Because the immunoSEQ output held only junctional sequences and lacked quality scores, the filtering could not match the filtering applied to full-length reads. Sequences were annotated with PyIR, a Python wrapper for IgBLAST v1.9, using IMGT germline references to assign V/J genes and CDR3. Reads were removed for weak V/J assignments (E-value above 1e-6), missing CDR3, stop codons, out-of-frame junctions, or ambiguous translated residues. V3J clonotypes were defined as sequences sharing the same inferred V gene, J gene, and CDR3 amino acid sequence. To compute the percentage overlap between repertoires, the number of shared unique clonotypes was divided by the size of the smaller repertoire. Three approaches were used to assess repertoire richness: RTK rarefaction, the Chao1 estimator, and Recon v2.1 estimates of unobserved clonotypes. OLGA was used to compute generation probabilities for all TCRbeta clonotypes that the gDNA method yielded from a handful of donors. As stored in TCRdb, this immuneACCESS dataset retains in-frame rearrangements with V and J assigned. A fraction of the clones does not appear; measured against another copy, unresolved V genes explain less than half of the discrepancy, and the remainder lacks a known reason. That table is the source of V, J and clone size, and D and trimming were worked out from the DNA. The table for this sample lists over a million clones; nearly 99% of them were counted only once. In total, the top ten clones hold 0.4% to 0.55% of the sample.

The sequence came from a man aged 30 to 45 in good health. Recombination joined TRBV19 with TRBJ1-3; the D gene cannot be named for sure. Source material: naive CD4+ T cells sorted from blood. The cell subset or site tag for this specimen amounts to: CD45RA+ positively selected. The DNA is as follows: TGTGCCAGTATTCCAGTCGGTGGAAACACCATATATTTT. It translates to CASIPVGGNTIYF.